These 27 T cell receptor beta chains were sequenced from one sample in a study of shared T cell receptors in the human thymus. Method: immunoSEQ multiplex PCR; TCRdb's copy keeps in-frame clones and lacks some. In the table there are about 660,000 clones, approximately 88% of which are singletons. The sample was also reused in another study, on human thymus T cells.

The sequencing sample was made of thymocytes. The receptor source for this set is a boy less than two years old with a congenital heart defect.

This chain links TRBV14 with TRBJ2-1, with TRBD2 as a possible D gene (6 bases). Germline V gene sequence: CDR1 SGHDN, CDR2 FVKESK. CDR3 size: 15 residues. V lost 6 bases and J 3 bases, leaving 15 bases between the germline ends. The DNA for the CDR3 is TGTGCCAGCAGTCCTCACGGGGGTAACTACAATGAGCAGTTCTTC. This gives the protein CASSPHGGNYNEQFF.

J is TRBJ2-4 and V is TRBV5-1, with TRBD2 as a possible D gene (6 bases). V was cut by 3 bases and J by 0 bases, with 25 bases left in between. Germline V gene lookup returns CDR1 SGHRS and CDR2 YFSETQ. This CDR3 is built from 20 residues. The CDR3 DNA is TGCGCCAGCAGCTCATCATTTCCCCTTCGGGGGATCATAGCCAAAAACATTCAGTACTTC. Translated: CASSSSFPLRGIIAKNIQYF.

The genes are TRBV14 and TRBJ2-7; 9 bases fit TRBD2. The CDR3 has 16 amino acids. V shed 0 bases, J shed 2 bases, and the junction held 5 bases outside the gene matches. Germline CDR1 and CDR2: SGHDN and FVKESK. The CDR3 reads CASSQEGLATTYEQYF. The CDR3 coding sequence is TGTGCCAGCAGCCAAGAAGGACTAGCGACGACCTACGAGCAGTACTTC.

This chain uses TRBV29-1 with TRBJ2-7, with TRBD1 identical over 7 bases. V shed 5 bases and J 2 bases; nucleotides not matched to a gene: 12. The CDR3 loop spans 15 amino acids. Germline assignment: CDR1 SQVTM and CDR2 ANQGSEA. CDR3 nucleotides: TGCAGCGTTCAGCACAGGGGAATTGGTACCTACGAGCAGTACTTC. Its translation is CSVQHRGIGTYEQYF.

The chain joins TRBV5-3 to TRBJ2-7; 7 positions agree with TRBD2. TRBV5-3 is annotated as an ORF whose role is uncertain. J gave up 6 bases and V 0 bases, and 9 bases lay outside the gene matches. The CDR3 sequence is 15 residues long. The DNA for the CDR3 is TGTGCCAGAAGCTTGGTGAGCGGGAATCCCGGCGAGCAGTACTTC. Protein sequence: CARSLVSGNPGEQYF.

This chain links TRBV19 with TRBJ2-2; 9 bases are a match to TRBD1. Trimming cost V 10 bases and J 4 bases; bases outside gene matches: 16. Germline assignment: CDR1 LNHDA and CDR2 SQIVND (reference sequence). CDR3 length equals 17 residues. CDR3 amino acids: CATVRRLQGAGTGELFF. CDR3 nucleotides: TGTGCCACCGTACGACGGCTACAGGGGGCGGGCACCGGGGAGCTGTTTTTT.

V is TRBV10-3 and J is TRBJ2-2; D call uncertain. The V gene lost 2 bases and the J gene lost 0 bases, with 10 bases spanning the gap. Germline assignment: CDR1 ENHRY and CDR2 SYGVKD. The CDR3 covers 16 residues. Written as DNA, the CDR3 is TGTGCCATCAGTGAGACCCCCCGCGCGAACACCGGGGAGCTGTTTTTT. Amino acids: CAISETPRANTGELFF.

In this sample, this clone turned up once. The chain has TRBV5-4 and TRBJ2-1; D perhaps matches TRBD2 (6 bases). CDR1 is SGHNT, CDR2 YYREEE, per germline (reference sequence). This CDR3 region has 14 residues. V lost 3 bases to trimming and J lost 6 bases, with 13 bases between them. The CDR3 is CASSSVGGFNEQFF. The CDR3 DNA reads TGTGCCAGCAGCTCGGTCGGGGGTTTCAATGAGCAGTTCTTC.

The chain is built from TRBV6-6 and TRBJ2-2, with TRBD1 as a possible D gene (6 bases). Germline V gene lookup returns CDR1 MNHNY and CDR2 SVGAGI (reference sequence). The CDR3 extends over 12 amino acids. The V and J ends lost 4 bases and 10 bases respectively, with 10 bases between them. The CDR3 sequence is CASSCPGEELFF. The CDR3 region has the DNA TGTGCCAGCAGTTGCCCAGGGGAGGAGCTGTTTTTT.

The sample holds a few counts of this clone. The chain is built from TRBV18 and TRBJ1-4, with a possible D match to TRBD1 (5 bases). Germline V CDR1 and CDR2: KGHSH, LQKENI. Trimming pared 3 bases from V and 7 bases from J, leaving 21 bases between. This CDR3 has 17 residues. DNA of the CDR3: TGTGCCAGCTCACCGGGCGGCGGGGCCGAGGGAGCTGAAAAACTGTTTTTT. Protein product: CASSPGGGAEGAEKLFF.

The V call is TRBV28, the J call TRBJ2-5; a possible D gene is TRBD1 (6 bases). CDR3 length: 15 amino acids. V was pared by 8 bases and J by 2 bases, with 18 bases between. Germline lookup yields CDR1 MDHEN and CDR2 SYDVKM. CDR3 DNA sequence: TGTGCCAGCCTCAAATCACAGGGCGATCAAGAGACCCAGTACTTC. Translating it yields CASLKSQGDQETQYF.

The rearrangement uses TRBV4-2 and TRBJ2-1, with 12 bases fitting TRBD2. CDR1 is LGHNA and CDR2 is YNFKEQ in the germline V gene. V dropped 0 bases and J dropped 6; count of bases not matched to a gene: 3. The CDR3 runs 16 residues. The CDR3 loop is CASSQDLTSGSNEQFF. The DNA of the CDR3 is TGTGCCAGCAGCCAAGATTTGACTAGCGGGAGCAATGAGCAGTTCTTC.

V gene TRBV27 combines with J gene TRBJ2-3, with TRBD2 matching 7 bases. V shed 4 bases, J shed 1 base, and the junction held 5 bases outside the gene matches. Germline V CDR1 and CDR2: MNHEY, SMNVEV (reference sequence). The CDR3 sequence is 15 residues long. The CDR3 region has the DNA TGTGCCAGCAGTTGCGGGAGTGAGGGCACAGATACGCAGTATTTT. This codes for CASSCGSEGTDTQYF.

CDR3 loop: CASSPRPAWLTYEQYF. As DNA, the CDR3 is TGTGCCAGCAGCCCTCGTCCAGCGTGGCTAACCTACGAGCAGTACTTC. This chain connects TRBV4-2 to TRBJ2-7; no firm D call. Trimming removed 4 bases at V and 2 bases at J, with 18 bases between. Per the germline V gene, CDR1 is LGHNA and CDR2 is YNFKEQ. The CDR3 extends over 16 amino acids.

V and J are TRBV27 and TRBJ2-5; 8 nucleotides line up with TRBD2. The CDR3 spans 16 residues. J lost 1 base, V lost 5 bases, and 9 bases had no gene match. CDR1 and CDR2 (germline): MNHEY, SMNVEV (reference sequence). The CDR3 DNA is TGTGCCAGCAGTCCCCGGGCTAGCGGGCCCCAAGAGACCCAGTACTTC. Its translation is CASSPRASGPQETQYF.

The rearrangement links TRBV10-3 to TRBJ2-5, with 10 bases fitting TRBD1. CDR1 and CDR2 from the germline V gene are ENHRY and SYGVKD. V shed 4 bases, J shed 0 bases, and the junction held 2 bases outside the gene matches. The CDR3 covers 15 residues. The CDR3 DNA follows: TGTGCCATCAGTGGGGGACAGGGGAACCAAGAGACCCAGTACTTC. Translation: CAISGGQGNQETQYF.

This sequence joins TRBV5-5 and TRBJ2-7; 11 bases are a match to TRBD2. Germline assignment: CDR1 SGHKS and CDR2 YYEKEE (reference sequence). The junction had 3 bases not matched to a gene; V was cut back by 5 bases and J by 2 bases. The CDR3 length is 14 residues. The CDR3 nucleotides are TGTGCCAGCAGAAGACTAGCGGGAACCTACGAGCAGTACTTC. The encoded protein is CASRRLAGTYEQYF. Drawing the rest from reference TRBV5-5 and TRBJ2-7, the complete variable domain is DAGVTQSPTHLIKTRGQQVTLRCSPISGHKSVSWYQQVLGQGPQFIFQYYEKEERGRGNFPDRFSARQFPNYSSELNVNALLLGDSALYLCASRRLAGTYEQYFGPGTRLTVT.

The rearrangement joins TRBV9 to TRBJ2-5, with 10 bases that match TRBD1. The CDR3 extends over 18 amino acids. The V gene end was trimmed by 3 bases and the J gene end by 3 bases; junction bases not matched to a gene: 14. Germline V CDR1 and CDR2: SGDLS, YYNGEE. CDR3 nucleotide sequence: TGTGCCAGCAGCGCCCAGCCAGACGACAGGGGGCGGGAAGAGACCCAGTACTTC. It yields the protein CASSAQPDDRGREETQYF. The variable domain in full, with the rest retrieved from reference TRBV9 and TRBJ2-5, is DSGVTQTPKHLITATGQRVTLRCSPRSGDLSVYWYQQSLDQGLQFLIQYYNGEERAKGNILERFSAQQFPDLHSELNLSSLELGDSALYFCASSAQPDDRGREETQYFGPGTRLLVL.

V usage is TRBV5-1 and J usage is TRBJ1-2; TRBD1 is a possible D gene (5 bases). The CDR3 spans 18 residues. Trimming stripped 1 base from V and 2 bases from J, with 21 bases between. CDR1 SGHRS and CDR2 YFSETQ come from the germline V gene. CDR3 in DNA: TGCGCCAGCAGCTTGCCGGTGGGAGGGGACGGCCCCAACTATGGCTACACCTTC. Its translation: CASSLPVGGDGPNYGYTF.

The chain has TRBV27 and TRBJ2-7; 7 positions match TRBD1. This CDR3 region has 14 residues. Germline V gene sequence: CDR1 MNHEY, CDR2 SMNVEV (reference sequence). With 8 bases clipped from V and 2 bases from J, the junction kept 9 bases outside the gene matches. The CDR3 loop is CASGDSTSTYEQYF. CDR3 sequence (DNA): TGTGCCAGCGGGGACAGTACGTCGACCTACGAGCAGTACTTC.

The chain uses TRBV28 and TRBJ2-5, with D possibly being TRBD1 (5 bases). This CDR3 spans 15 amino acids. CDR1 and CDR2 (germline): MDHEN, SYDVKM. V was pared by 4 bases and J by 2 bases, with 14 bases between. The CDR3 bases are TGTGCCAGCAGTTCGGCAGGACACCTACAAGAGACCCAGTACTTC. Translation: CASSSAGHLQETQYF. The complete variable domain, with remaining parts taken from reference TRBV28 and TRBJ2-5, reads DVKVTQSSRYLVKRTGEKVFLECVQDMDHENMFWYRQDPGLGLRLIYFSYDVKMKEKGDIPEGYSVSREKKERFSLILESASTNQTSMYLCASSSAGHLQETQYFGPGTRLLVL.

The CDR3 coding sequence is TGTGCCAGCAAAGATGGGCCTGATGGAGGGGATAATTCATATTCTGGGGCCAACGTCCTGACTTTC. The encoded protein is CASKDGPDGGDNSYSGANVLTF. The chain carries TRBV19 and TRBJ2-6, with TRBD2 as a possible D gene (6 bases). Germline V gives CDR1 LNHDA, CDR2 SQIVND (reference sequence). The CDR3 spans 22 residues. V lost 9 bases, J lost 1 base, and 34 bases lay in between.

The chain recombines TRBV5-6 with TRBJ1-5; D possibly corresponds to TRBD1 (5 bases). V was cut by 2 bases and J by 1 base, with 10 bases left in between. The CDR3 contains 15 residues. Germline V gene lookup returns CDR1 SGHDT and CDR2 YYEEEE. CDR3: CASSFGGGSNQPQHF. Written as DNA, the CDR3 is TGTGCCAGCAGCTTCGGGGGAGGAAGCAATCAGCCCCAGCATTTT.

The chain combines TRBV28 with TRBJ2-7; 7 bases are shared with TRBD2. The junction had 9 bases not matched to a gene; V was cut back by 2 bases and J by 2 bases. The CDR3 extends over 16 amino acids. Germline assignment: CDR1 MDHEN and CDR2 SYDVKM. CDR3 region: CASSLGVSGDPYEQYF. In nucleotides, the CDR3 is TGTGCCAGCAGTTTAGGGGTGAGCGGGGACCCCTACGAGCAGTACTTC.

This chain links TRBV9 with TRBJ2-3; D gene uncertain. CDR3 length: 14 residues. In germline, CDR1 is SGDLS, CDR2 YYNGEE. With 3 bases removed from V and 4 bases from J, the gap between germline ends came to 12 bases. CDR3 amino acids: CASSERFSPDTQYF. CDR3 bases: TGTGCCAGCAGCGAGAGGTTTAGTCCAGATACGCAGTATTTT.

The rearrangement uses TRBV6-5 and TRBJ2-1; TRBD2 agrees at 10 bases. V shed 1 base, J shed 9 bases, and the junction held 6 bases outside the gene matches. The CDR3 has 15 residues. The germline V gene encodes CDR1 MNHEY and CDR2 SVGAGI. The CDR3 DNA reads TGTGCCAGCAGTTACTGGGGGTTAGCGGGAGGTGAGCAGTTCTTC. As protein: CASSYWGLAGGEQFF.

Note on this clone: Other nucleotide sequences from this sample produce the same CDR3. V gene TRBV15 combines with J gene TRBJ1-1, with unresolved D. Trimming removed 0 bases from V and 3 bases from J, with 5 bases in between. The CDR3 loop spans 13 amino acids. Germline assignment: CDR1 LNHNV and CDR2 YYDKDF (reference sequence). The DNA of the CDR3 is TGTGCCACCAGCAGAGATCCGGACACTGAAGCTTTCTTT. Translation gives CATSRDPDTEAFF.